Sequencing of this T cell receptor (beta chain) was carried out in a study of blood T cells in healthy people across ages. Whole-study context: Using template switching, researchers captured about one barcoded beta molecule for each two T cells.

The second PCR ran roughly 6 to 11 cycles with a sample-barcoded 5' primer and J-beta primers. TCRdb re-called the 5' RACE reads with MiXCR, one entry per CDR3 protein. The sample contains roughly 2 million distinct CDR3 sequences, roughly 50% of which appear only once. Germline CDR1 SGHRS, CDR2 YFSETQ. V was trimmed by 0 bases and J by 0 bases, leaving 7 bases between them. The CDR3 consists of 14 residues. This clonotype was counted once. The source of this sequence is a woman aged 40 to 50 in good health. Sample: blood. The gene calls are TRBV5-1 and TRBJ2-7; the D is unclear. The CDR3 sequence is CASSLAFTSYEQYF. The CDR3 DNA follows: TGCGCCAGCAGCTTGGCGTTCACCTCCTACGAGCAGTACTTC. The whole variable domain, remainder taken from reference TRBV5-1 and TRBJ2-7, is KAGVTQTPRYLIKTRGQQVTLSCSPISGHRSVSWYQQTPGQGLQFLFEYFSETQRNKGNFPGRFSGRQFSNSRSEMNVSTLELGDSALYLCASSLAFTSYEQYFGPGTRLTVT.